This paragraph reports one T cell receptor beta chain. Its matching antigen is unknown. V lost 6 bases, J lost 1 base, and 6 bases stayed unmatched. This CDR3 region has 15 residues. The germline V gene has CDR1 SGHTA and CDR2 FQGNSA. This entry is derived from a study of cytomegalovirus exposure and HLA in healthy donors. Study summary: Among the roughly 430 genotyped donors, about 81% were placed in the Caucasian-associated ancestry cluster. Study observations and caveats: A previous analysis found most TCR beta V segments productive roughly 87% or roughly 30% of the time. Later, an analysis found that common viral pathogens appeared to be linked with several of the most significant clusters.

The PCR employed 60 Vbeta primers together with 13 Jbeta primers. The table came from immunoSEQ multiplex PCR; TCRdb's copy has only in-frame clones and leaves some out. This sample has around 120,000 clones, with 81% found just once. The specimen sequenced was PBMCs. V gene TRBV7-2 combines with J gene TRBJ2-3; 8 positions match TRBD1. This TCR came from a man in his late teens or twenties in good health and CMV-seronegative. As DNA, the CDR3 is TGTGCCAGCAGTTTTCCGGGACAGGGCACAGATACGCAGTATTTT. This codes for CASSFPGQGTDTQYF.